These T cell receptor beta chains were read from a single sample in a study of cytomegalovirus exposure and HLA in healthy donors. Clones were sequenced by immunoSEQ multiplex PCR, and TCRdb holds only the in-frame ones, with some missing. Seen here are under 200,000 clones, roughly 80% observed once, and the top ten hold 1.5% to 2%. The material sequenced was PBMCs. The receptors shown here come from a woman between 18 and 29 years old in good health and CMV-seronegative. The CDR3 runs from the conserved cysteine through the conserved F or W. D genes are given only for firm matches. Expanded clones are given a class, and other clones once, few, many or no size at all.

NA	TRBD1	TRBJ1-3	TRBV30	CAWTLPGQGAGNTIYF	TGTGCCTGGACACTCCCGGGACAGGGGGCTGGAAACACCATATATTTT
NA	TRBD2	TRBJ2-2	TRBV7-9	CASSVNRLAGGNTGELFF	TGTGCCAGCAGCGTGAACCGACTAGCGGGGGGAAACACCGGGGAGCTGTTTTTT
once	NA	TRBJ2-1	TRBV7-2	CASSLSRQLNEQFF	TGTGCCAGCAGCTTAAGCCGACAACTCAATGAGCAGTTCTTC
NA	TRBD2	TRBJ2-6	TRBV6-1	CASSAKGGAGANVLTF	TGTGCCAGCAGTGCCAAGGGAGGGGCCGGGGCCAACGTCCTGACTTTC
NA	NA	TRBJ2-1	TRBV21-1	CASSSRRGPNNEQFF	TGTGCCAGCAGTAGCCGAAGGGGCCCTAACAATGAGCAGTTCTTC
NA	NA	TRBJ2-3	TRBV5-1	CASSLEAGSVTDTQYF	TGCGCCAGCAGCTTGGAGGCAGGCTCGGTGACAGATACGCAGTATTTT
NA	TRBD1	TRBJ2-6	TRBV19	CASSDRGVSASSGANVLTF	TGTGCCAGTAGCGACAGGGGCGTATCCGCTAGCTCTGGGGCCAACGTCCTGACTTTC
few	NA	TRBJ1-1	TRBV30	CAWSVGLPGGEAFF	TGTGCCTGGAGTGTTGGCCTACCGGGTGGTGAAGCTTTCTTT
many	NA	TRBJ1-1	TRBV4-3	CASSQGGGLNTEAFF	TGCGCCAGCAGCCAAGGTGGAGGCCTGAACACTGAAGCTTTCTTT
NA	NA	TRBJ1-3	TRBV15	CATSRAGLAGNTIYF	TGTGCCACCAGCAGAGCGGGGTTGGCTGGAAACACCATATATTTT